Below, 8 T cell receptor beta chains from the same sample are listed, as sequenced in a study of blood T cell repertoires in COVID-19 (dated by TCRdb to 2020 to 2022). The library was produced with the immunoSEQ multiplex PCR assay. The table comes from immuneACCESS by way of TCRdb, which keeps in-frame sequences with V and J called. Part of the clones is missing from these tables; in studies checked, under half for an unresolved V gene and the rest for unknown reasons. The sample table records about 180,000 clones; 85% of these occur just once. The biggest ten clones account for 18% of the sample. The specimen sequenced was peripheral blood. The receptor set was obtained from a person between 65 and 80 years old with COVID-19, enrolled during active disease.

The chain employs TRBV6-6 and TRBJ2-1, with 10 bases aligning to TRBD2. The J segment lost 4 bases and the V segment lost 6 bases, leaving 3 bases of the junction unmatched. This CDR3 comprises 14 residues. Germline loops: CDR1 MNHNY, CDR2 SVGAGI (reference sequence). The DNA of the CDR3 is TGTGCCAGCAGAGAACTAGCGGGGTACAATGAGCAGTTCTTC. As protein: CASRELAGYNEQFF.

DNA of the CDR3: TGTGCCAGCAGCTGGACTAGCGGGGGAAGAGCGGATACGCAGTATTTT. Protein product: CASSWTSGGRADTQYF. The gene calls are TRBV5-8 and TRBJ2-3; 13 bases agree with TRBD2. Trimming took 3 bases from V and 6 from J; bases not matched to a gene: 7. This CDR3 spans 16 amino acids. The germline gives CDR1 SGHTS, CDR2 YDEGEE. The full variable domain, rest sourced from reference TRBV5-8 and TRBJ2-3, is EAGVTQSPTHLIKTRGQQATLRCSPISGHTSVYWYQQALGLGLQFLLWYDEGEERNRGNFPPRFSGRQFPNYSSELNVNALELEDSALYLCASSWTSGGRADTQYFGPGTRLTVL.

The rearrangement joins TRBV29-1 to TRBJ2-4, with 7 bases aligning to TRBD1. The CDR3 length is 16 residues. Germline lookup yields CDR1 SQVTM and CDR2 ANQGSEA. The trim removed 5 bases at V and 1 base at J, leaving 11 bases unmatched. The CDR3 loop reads CSVTQQGRGAKNIQYF. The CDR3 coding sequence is TGCAGCGTTACCCAACAGGGGAGAGGGGCCAAAAACATTCAGTACTTC.

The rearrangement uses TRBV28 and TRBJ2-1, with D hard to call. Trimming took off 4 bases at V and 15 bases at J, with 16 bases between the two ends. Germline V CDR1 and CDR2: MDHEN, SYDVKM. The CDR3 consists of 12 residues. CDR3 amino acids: CASSSVTRRRFF. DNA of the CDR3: TGTGCCAGCAGTTCCGTGACCCGTAGGAGGTTCTTC.

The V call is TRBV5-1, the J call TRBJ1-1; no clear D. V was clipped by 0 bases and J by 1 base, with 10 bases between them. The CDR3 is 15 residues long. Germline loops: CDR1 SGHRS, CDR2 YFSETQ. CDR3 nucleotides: TGCGCCAGCAGCTTGGCCGGAGCCCCGAACACTGAAGCTTTCTTT. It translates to CASSLAGAPNTEAFF. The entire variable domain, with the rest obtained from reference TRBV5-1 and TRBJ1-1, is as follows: KAGVTQTPRYLIKTRGQQVTLSCSPISGHRSVSWYQQTPGQGLQFLFEYFSETQRNKGNFPGRFSGRQFSNSRSEMNVSTLELGDSALYLCASSLAGAPNTEAFFGQGTRLTVV.

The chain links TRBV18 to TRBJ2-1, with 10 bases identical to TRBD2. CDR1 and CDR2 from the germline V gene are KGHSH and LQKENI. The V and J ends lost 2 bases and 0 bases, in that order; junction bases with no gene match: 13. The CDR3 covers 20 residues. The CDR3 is CASSPSPGASGGTSYNEQFF. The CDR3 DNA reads TGTGCCAGCTCACCATCACCCGGCGCTAGCGGGGGTACCTCCTACAATGAGCAGTTCTTC.

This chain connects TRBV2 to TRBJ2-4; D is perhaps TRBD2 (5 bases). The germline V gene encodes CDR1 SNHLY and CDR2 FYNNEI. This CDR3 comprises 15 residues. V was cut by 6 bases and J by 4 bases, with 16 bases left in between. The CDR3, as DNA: TGTGCCAGCAGAACATCGGGGATACTAAAAAACATTCAGTACTTC. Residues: CASRTSGILKNIQYF.

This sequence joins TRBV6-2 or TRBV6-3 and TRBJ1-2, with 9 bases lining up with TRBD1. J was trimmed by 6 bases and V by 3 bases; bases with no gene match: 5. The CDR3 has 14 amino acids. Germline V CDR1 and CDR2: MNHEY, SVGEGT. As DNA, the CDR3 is TGTGCCAGCAGTTATTTTGGGACAGGGAATGGCTACACCTTC. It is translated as CASSYFGTGNGYTF.